The 6 T cell receptor beta chains below come from one sample, sequenced in a study of T cell responses to AZD1222 COVID-19 vaccine. Here immunoSEQ multiplex PCR was the method, and the copy in TCRdb shows in-frame clones only, minus some. The top ten hold around 15% of the sample, which has some 90,000 clones, approximately 89% seen once. The sequencing here drew on peripheral blood, taken on day 0 of AZD1222 vaccination. The source of these receptors is an adult in good health.

The chain carries TRBV5-1 and TRBJ2-1; TRBD2 aligns across 11 bases. This CDR3 region has 16 residues. Trimming at V came to 1 base and at J to 4 bases, leaving 4 bases not matched to a gene. The germline V gene has CDR1 SGHRS and CDR2 YFSETQ. CDR3 sequence: CASSLTGLAGYNEQFF. The CDR3 DNA reads as TGCGCCAGCAGCTTGACTGGACTAGCGGGTTACAATGAGCAGTTCTTC.

The chain recombines TRBV10-2 with TRBJ2-5, with 10 bases that match TRBD1. In germline, CDR1 is WSHSY, CDR2 SAAADI. V gave up 6 bases and J gave up 5 bases; unmatched junction bases: 9. This CDR3 spans 15 amino acids. CDR3 bases: TGCGCCAGCAGCGATCTGACAGGGGGCCGTGAGACCCAGTACTTC. Amino acid sequence: CASSDLTGGRETQYF.

The gene calls are TRBV28 and TRBJ2-5; 10 nucleotides line up with TRBD2. CDR1 MDHEN and CDR2 SYDVKM come from the germline V gene. The CDR3 contains 17 residues. The V segment lost 5 bases and the J segment 4 bases; nucleotides outside the gene matches: 13. The CDR3 DNA reads TGTGCCAGCAGTCGAAGTAGGCGTCTAGCGGGAGCAGAGACCCAGTACTTC. It translates to CASSRSRRLAGAETQYF. The full variable domain, rest sourced from reference TRBV28 and TRBJ2-5, is DVKVTQSSRYLVKRTGEKVFLECVQDMDHENMFWYRQDPGLGLRLIYFSYDVKMKEKGDIPEGYSVSREKKERFSLILESASTNQTSMYLCASSRSRRLAGAETQYFGPGTRLLVL.

V usage is TRBV6-5 and J usage is TRBJ1-4; D not resolved. The CDR3 is made up of 15 amino acids. Between the trimmed V and J ends, which lost 0 bases and 3 bases, there was a span of 8 bases. From germline, CDR1 is MNHEY and CDR2 SVGAGI. The CDR3 loop is CASSYSTGSNEKLFF. The CDR3 nucleotides read TGTGCCAGCAGTTACTCAACGGGCTCTAATGAAAAACTGTTTTTT.

CDR3 region: CASSPRLGSTWGSGANVLTF. CDR3 nucleotide sequence: TGTGCCAGCAGCCCCCGCCTGGGGTCAACATGGGGTTCTGGGGCCAACGTCCTGACTTTC. V gene TRBV7-8 combines with J gene TRBJ2-6; D call uncertain. The CDR3 is 20 residues long. V lost 5 bases and J lost 1, with 24 bases in between. Germline V gives CDR1 SGHVS, CDR2 FQNEAQ.

The chain is built from TRBV18 and TRBJ2-7; D call uncertain. The germline V gene encodes CDR1 KGHSH and CDR2 LQKENI. This CDR3 region has 12 residues. Trimming pared 4 bases from V and 2 bases from J, leaving 6 bases between. CDR3: CASSLVAYEQYF. The CDR3 DNA sequence: TGTGCCAGCTCACTGGTAGCCTACGAGCAGTACTTC.